This T cell receptor beta chain was identified in a study of T cells after yellow fever vaccination. Each CDR3 protein gets one entry after TCRdb re-called the 5' RACE reads with MiXCR. This sample yields some 600,000 distinct CDR3 sequences, of which less than 20% are seen a single time; around 15% belongs to the top ten. The source was PBMCs, collected less than 6 days after the first yellow fever vaccination. This clonotype originated in a man aged 18 to 30 who received the YFV17D yellow fever vaccine.

The CDR3 DNA reads as TGTGCCAGCAGCCGCGGGGGACAGGGGAATGAGCAGTTCTTC. Protein sequence: CASSRGGQGNEQFF. V and J are TRBV7-8 and TRBJ2-1, with TRBD1 matching 10 bases. J lost 7 bases, V lost 5 bases, and 5 bases had no gene match. Germline V gene sequence: CDR1 SGHVS, CDR2 FQNEAQ. The CDR3 sequence is 14 residues long.